The clone carrying this T cell receptor (beta chain) is judged medium-sized. The germline V gene encodes CDR1 SEHNR and CDR2 FQNEAQ (reference sequence). The ends were cut back, 1 base at V and 0 bases at J, with 10 bases in the middle. The CDR3 covers 16 residues. The data are from a study of molecular identifiers for immune sequencing clone quantification. TCRdb recomputed calls from the PCR reads with MiXCR, one row per CDR3 protein. The sample includes about 9,800 distinct CDR3 sequences, roughly a fifth of them seen just once. The sample comprised naive CD8+ T cells from blood, with Jurkat cell RNA spiked in. As to subset: FACS-sorted CD8+CD4-CCR7+CD45RA+ naive T cells. The TCR was taken from a human donor in good health. Some libraries in this study had Jurkat cell RNA spiked in. The chain links TRBV7-9 to TRBJ1-5; D remains unclear. The CDR3 sequence: CASSLVAGYSNQPQHF. DNA for the CDR3: TGTGCCAGCAGCTTAGTAGCTGGTTATAGCAATCAGCCCCAGCATTTT.